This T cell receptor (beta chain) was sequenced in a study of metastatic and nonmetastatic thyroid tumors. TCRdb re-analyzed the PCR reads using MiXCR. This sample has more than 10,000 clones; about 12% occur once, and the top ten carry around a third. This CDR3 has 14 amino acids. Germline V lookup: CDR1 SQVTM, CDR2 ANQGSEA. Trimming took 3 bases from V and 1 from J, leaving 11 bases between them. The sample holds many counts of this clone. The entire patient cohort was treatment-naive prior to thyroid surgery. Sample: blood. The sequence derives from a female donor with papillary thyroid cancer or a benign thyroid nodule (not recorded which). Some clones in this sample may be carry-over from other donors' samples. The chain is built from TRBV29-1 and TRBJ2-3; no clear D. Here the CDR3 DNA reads TGCAGCGTTGACCGCCCCCAAGGCACAGATACGCAGTATTTT. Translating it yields CSVDRPQGTDTQYF.